This T cell receptor beta chain was captured by sequencing in a study of T cell changes during pregnancy in multiple sclerosis. Sequencing used immunoSEQ multiplex PCR; TCRdb keeps in-frame clones, though not all of them. The data contain about 57,000 clones, 75% to 95% of them singletons. With V trimmed by 1 base and J by 1 base, 4 bases remained unmatched. The CDR3 spans 16 residues. Germline values: CDR1 LGHNA, CDR2 YNFKEQ. The chain uses TRBV4-2 and TRBJ2-1, with 7 nucleotides matching TRBD2. Sequencing used peripheral blood, obtained in the first trimester of pregnancy. This sequence originates from a female donor in good health, enrolled as a control in a pregnancy study. CDR3 sequence: CASSQVGEGSYNEQFF. CDR3 coding DNA: TGTGCCAGCAGCCAAGTGGGGGAGGGATCCTACAATGAGCAGTTCTTC.